The T cell receptor beta chain described here comes from a study of neoadjuvant anti-PD-1 for oral cavity cancer. Study overall: Non-progressing patients received a fourth nivolumab dose near day 43, then surgery on days 50-56. Findings and limits, study-wide: Higher pretreatment blood Treg/Th17 ratios correlated with higher pretreatment blood and lower post-treatment tumor TCRbeta clonality.

This sample's time point: after neoadjuvant nivolumab, at surgical resection. Patients had HPV-negative, locally advanced oral cavity squamous cell carcinoma. The V segment lost 0 bases and the J segment 1 base; nucleotides outside the gene matches: 13. Germline CDR1 and CDR2: LGHNA and YSLEER. The CDR3 is 20 residues long. Most tumor samples had approximately 5 ug input DNA in two replicates. Using immunoSEQ multiplex PCR, the repertoire was profiled, and TCRdb retains in-frame clones only, with some absent. The sample shows approximately 23,000 clones, less than 50% of them seen only once. Worth noting for this clone: Its antigen is not known.

The chain combines TRBV4-3 with TRBJ2-2; 8 bases match TRBD2. The source is a person aged 35 to 85 with oral cavity squamous cell carcinoma. This sample comprised tumor tissue, obtained after nivolumab (anti-PD-1) treatment. CDR3: CASSQDPQSAGVGNTGELFF. The CDR3 DNA is TGCGCCAGCAGCCAAGACCCCCAATCAGCGGGGGTAGGGAACACCGGGGAGCTGTTTTTT.